This T cell receptor beta chain was captured by sequencing in a study of CD8 T cells in Susac syndrome. The CDR3 totals 12 residues. Trimming shortened V by 3 bases and J by 7 bases, and 6 bases separated the two germline ends. cDNA came from about 0.5 to 1 ug RNA primed by random hexamers. TCRdb processed the immunoSEQ multiplex PCR reads anew with MiXCR; each CDR3 protein has one entry. In the table there are under 150,000 distinct CDR3 sequences, around nine tenths of which are singletons. The rearrangement joins TRBV12-3 or TRBV12-4 to TRBJ1-4; D unclear. The clonotype was recovered from a human donor with multiple sclerosis. Sequencing was performed on CD8+ T cells from PBMCs. CDR3 loop: CASSFEREKLFF. As DNA, the CDR3 is TGTGCCAGCAGTTTCGAGCGTGAAAAACTGTTTTTT.